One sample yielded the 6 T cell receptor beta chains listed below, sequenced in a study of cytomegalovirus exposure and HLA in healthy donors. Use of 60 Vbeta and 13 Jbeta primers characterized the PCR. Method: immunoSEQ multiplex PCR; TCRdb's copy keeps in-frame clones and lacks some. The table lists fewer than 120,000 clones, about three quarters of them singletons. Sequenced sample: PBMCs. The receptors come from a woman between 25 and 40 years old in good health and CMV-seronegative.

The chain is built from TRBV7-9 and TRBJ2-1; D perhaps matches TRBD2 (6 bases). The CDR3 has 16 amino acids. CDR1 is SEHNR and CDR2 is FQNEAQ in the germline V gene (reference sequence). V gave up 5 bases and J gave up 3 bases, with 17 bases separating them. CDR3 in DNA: TGTGCCAGCAGCCCCCTTAGCGGTCGTAACTACAATGAGCAGTTCTTC. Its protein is CASSPLSGRNYNEQFF.

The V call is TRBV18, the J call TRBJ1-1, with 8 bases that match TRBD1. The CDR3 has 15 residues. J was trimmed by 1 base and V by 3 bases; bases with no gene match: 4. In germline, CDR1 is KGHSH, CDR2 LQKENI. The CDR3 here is CASSPRTGQNTEAFF. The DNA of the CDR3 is TGTGCCAGCTCACCCCGGACAGGGCAGAACACTGAAGCTTTCTTT.

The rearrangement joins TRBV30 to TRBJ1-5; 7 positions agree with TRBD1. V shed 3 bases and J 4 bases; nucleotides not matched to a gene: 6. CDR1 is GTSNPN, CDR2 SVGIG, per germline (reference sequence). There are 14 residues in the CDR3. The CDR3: CAWRQGQENQPQHF. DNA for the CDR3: TGTGCCTGGAGACAAGGACAGGAGAATCAGCCCCAGCATTTT.

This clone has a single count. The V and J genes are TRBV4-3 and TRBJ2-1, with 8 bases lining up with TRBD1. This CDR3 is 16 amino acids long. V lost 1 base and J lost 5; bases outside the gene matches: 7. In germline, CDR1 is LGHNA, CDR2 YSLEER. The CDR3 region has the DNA TGCGCCAGCAGCCAAGCTTCGGACAGGGAGGACAATGAGCAGTTCTTC. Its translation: CASSQASDREDNEQFF.

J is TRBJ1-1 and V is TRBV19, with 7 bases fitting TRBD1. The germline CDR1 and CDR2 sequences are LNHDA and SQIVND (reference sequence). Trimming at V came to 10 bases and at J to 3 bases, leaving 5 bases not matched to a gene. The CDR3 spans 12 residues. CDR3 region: CATRDSYTEAFF. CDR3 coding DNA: TGTGCCACCCGGGACAGTTACACTGAAGCTTTCTTT.

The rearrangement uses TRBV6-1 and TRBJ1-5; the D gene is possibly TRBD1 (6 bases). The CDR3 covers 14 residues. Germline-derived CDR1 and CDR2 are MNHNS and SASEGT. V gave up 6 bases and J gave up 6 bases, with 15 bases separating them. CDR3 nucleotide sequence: TGTGCCAGCAGCGTAAGGACAGTGGGTCAGCCCCAGCATTTT. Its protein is CASSVRTVGQPQHF.